The 25 T cell receptor beta chains listed next were all sequenced from one sample in a study of blood T cell repertoires in COVID-19. The table came from immunoSEQ multiplex PCR; TCRdb's copy has only in-frame clones and leaves some out. The sample lists more than 250,000 clones, 86% occurring once. Material for sequencing was peripheral blood. These receptors were taken from a woman in her 50s with acute or convalescent COVID-19.

The chain joins TRBV24-1 to TRBJ2-5, with 7 bases fitting TRBD1. The CDR3 runs to 14 residues. Germline V gene sequence: CDR1 KGHDR, CDR2 SFDVKD. Unmatched junction bases numbered 4, after V lost 3 bases and J lost 4 bases. CDR3 nucleotide sequence: TGTGCCACCAGTGATAGACAGGGCCCAGAGACCCAGTACTTC. It is translated as CATSDRQGPETQYF.

This clone occurred a few times. This sequence joins TRBV6-4 and TRBJ2-2, with TRBD1 matching 9 bases. This CDR3 is 17 amino acids long. J lost 1 base, V lost 3 bases, and 6 bases had no gene match. CDR1 is MRHNA, CDR2 SNTAGT, per germline. CDR3 residues: CASSEDRGDRNTGELFF. CDR3 bases: TGTGCCAGCAGTGAGGACAGGGGCGATAGGAACACCGGGGAGCTGTTTTTT.

J is TRBJ2-3 and V is TRBV6-6; TRBD2 aligns across 7 bases. The CDR3 is made up of 14 amino acids. V gave up 4 bases and J gave up 3 bases; unmatched junction bases: 4. Germline V lookup: CDR1 MNHNY, CDR2 SVGAGI (reference sequence). The CDR3 loop is CASSWLAATDTQYF. The CDR3 bases are TGTGCCAGCAGTTGGCTAGCGGCTACAGATACGCAGTATTTT.

For the CDR3, the DNA is TGTGCCAGCATCACAGGGGGCGAATCACCCCTCCACTTT. This encodes CASITGGESPLHF. The chain recombines TRBV7-2 with TRBJ1-6, with 9 bases matching TRBD1. After removal of 7 bases from V and 10 bases from J, the junction contained 5 bases not matched to a gene. CDR1 is SGHTA, CDR2 FQGNSA, per germline. The CDR3 is made up of 13 amino acids.

J is TRBJ2-1 and V is TRBV28; the match to TRBD1 covers 9 bases. Germline-derived CDR1 and CDR2 are MDHEN and SYDVKM. The CDR3 covers 13 residues. Trimming cost V 5 bases and J 9 bases; bases outside gene matches: 5. CDR3 region: CASSPGQGPEQFF. The DNA of the CDR3 is TGTGCCAGCAGTCCCGGACAGGGGCCTGAGCAGTTCTTC.

This chain links TRBV11-2 with TRBJ2-5; a weak D match, TRBD1 (6 bases). The CDR3 is 15 residues long. Trimming took off 6 bases at V and 4 bases at J, with 18 bases between the two ends. Germline V gene data show CDR1 as SGHAT and CDR2 as FQNNGV. The CDR3 nucleotides are TGTGCCAGCAGACGCCTTACAGGGCCCGGAGAGACCCAGTACTTC. Residues: CASRRLTGPGETQYF. The full variable domain, with the rest looked up from reference TRBV11-2 and TRBJ2-5, is EAGVAQSPRYKIIEKRQSVAFWCNPISGHATLYWYQQILGQGPKLLIQFQNNGVVDDSQLPKDRFSAERLKGVDSTLKIQPAKLEDSAVYLCASRRLTGPGETQYFGPGTRLLVL.

V is TRBV14 and J is TRBJ2-1, with TRBD1 matching over 7 bases. The V and J ends lost 1 base and 13 bases, in that order; junction bases with no gene match: 7. The CDR3 runs 13 residues. In germline, CDR1 is SGHDN, CDR2 FVKESK. DNA of the CDR3: TGTGCCAGCAGCCAAGGAGGGGGCAATAGCCAGTTCTTC. Its protein is CASSQGGGNSQFF. Combining the CDR3 with reference TRBV14 and TRBJ2-1 gives the whole variable domain EAGVTQFPSHSVIEKGQTVTLRCDPISGHDNLYWYRRVMGKEIKFLLHFVKESKQDESGMPNNRFLAERTGGTYSTLKVQPAELEDSGVYFCASSQGGGNSQFFGPGTRLTVL.

V usage is TRBV7-9 and J usage is TRBJ2-5, with 7 bases fitting TRBD2. The CDR3 has 12 residues. Trimming at V came to 7 bases and at J to 4 bases, leaving 3 bases not matched to a gene. Germline CDR1 SEHNR, CDR2 FQNEAQ (reference sequence). The CDR3 reads CASNPGGETQYF. CDR3 nucleotides: TGTGCCAGCAACCCGGGGGGAGAGACCCAGTACTTC.

V is TRBV5-1 and J is TRBJ1-1, with 8 bases fitting TRBD1. Germline assignment: CDR1 SGHRS and CDR2 YFSETQ. This CDR3 is 15 amino acids long. With V trimmed by 0 bases and J by 1 base, 2 bases remained unmatched. The CDR3: CASSLATGGNTEAFF. In DNA form, the CDR3 reads TGCGCCAGCAGCTTGGCTACAGGGGGGAACACTGAAGCTTTCTTT.

The V call is TRBV6-2 or TRBV6-3, the J call TRBJ2-1; no clear D gene. The germline V and J ends were trimmed by 1 base and 7 bases, with 23 bases remaining between them. CDR3 size: 18 residues. Germline V lookup: CDR1 MNHEY, CDR2 SVGEGT. The CDR3 DNA sequence: TGTGCCAGCAGTTACTTCTCAGGCTGGGTTGGGTCTTTAAATGAGCAGTTCTTC. Translation gives CASSYFSGWVGSLNEQFF.

This clone was picked up a small number of times. The rearrangement uses TRBV30 and TRBJ1-6; 8 bases agree with TRBD1. CDR3 length: 16 residues. Germline V gene data show CDR1 as GTSNPN and CDR2 as SVGIG (reference sequence). Trimming removed 1 base from V and 10 bases from J; junction bases left unmatched: 12. CDR3: CAWSDRTGRLRSPLHF. CDR3 in DNA: TGTGCCTGGAGTGACCGGACAGGGCGTCTTAGGTCACCCCTCCACTTT.

For the CDR3, the DNA is TGTGCCAGCAGCTTAGAGGCAGGGGGCACGGGTGGCTACACCTTC. This encodes CASSLEAGGTGGYTF. The chain links TRBV7-8 to TRBJ1-2; 8 bases match TRBD1. This CDR3 has 15 amino acids. CDR1 is SGHVS and CDR2 is FQNEAQ in the germline V gene. The V and J ends lost 1 base and 7 bases, in that order; junction bases with no gene match: 8.

The V and J genes are TRBV19 and TRBJ2-5, with TRBD1 matching 7 bases. The CDR3 consists of 14 residues. V trimming: 3 bases; J trimming: 4 bases; junction bases outside the gene matches: 5. Germline-derived CDR1 and CDR2 are LNHDA and SQIVND (reference sequence). The CDR3 nucleotides are TGTGCCAGTAGTATGGACAGGTGGGCAGAGACCCAGTACTTC. Its protein is CASSMDRWAETQYF.

J is TRBJ1-4 and V is TRBV30; 10 nucleotides match TRBD1. Germline assignment: CDR1 GTSNPN and CDR2 SVGIG (reference sequence). This CDR3 is built from 15 residues. V was pared by 2 bases and J by 7 bases, with 7 bases of the junction left unmatched. The CDR3, as DNA: TGTGCCTGGAGTTTCCAAGACAGGGGGCTTGAAAAACTGTTTTTT. This codes for CAWSFQDRGLEKLFF.

The chain uses TRBV5-1 and TRBJ2-7; D unresolved. The germline V and J ends were trimmed by 4 bases and 0 bases, with 20 bases remaining between them. The length of the CDR3 is 17 residues. Germline values: CDR1 SGHRS, CDR2 YFSETQ. The CDR3 region has the DNA TGCGCCAGCAGCCCTGCCTCGGGTGTCCCTGGCTCCTACGAGCAGTACTTC. Residues: CASSPASGVPGSYEQYF.

The chain has TRBV10-3 and TRBJ2-6; the D gene is possibly TRBD2 (5 bases). The CDR3 has 19 amino acids. Trimming shortened V by 0 bases and J by 0 bases, and 15 bases separated the two germline ends. The germline V gene encodes CDR1 ENHRY and CDR2 SYGVKD. The CDR3 spells CAISESIPGFGSGANVLTF. CDR3 bases: TGTGCCATCAGTGAGTCGATTCCGGGATTTGGCTCTGGGGCCAACGTCCTGACTTTC.

This chain joins TRBV5-1 and TRBJ1-4; possibly TRBD1 for D (6 bases). The germline V gene encodes CDR1 SGHRS and CDR2 YFSETQ. Trimming left V 8 bases short and J 8 bases short, with 10 bases between. This CDR3 contains 11 residues. CDR3 protein: CASQQGEKLFF. The DNA for the CDR3 is TGCGCCAGTCAACAGGGAGAAAAACTGTTTTTT.

The CDR3 coding sequence is TGTGCCATCAGACCGCAGGGGGCCTACGAGCAGTACTTC. This gives the protein CAIRPQGAYEQYF. The V gene is TRBV10-3, the J gene TRBJ2-7; 7 positions match TRBD1. The ends lost 6 bases at V and 2 bases at J; junction bases unmatched: 4. The CDR3 has 13 residues. Per the germline V gene, CDR1 is ENHRY and CDR2 is SYGVKD.

V and J are TRBV7-2 and TRBJ2-3; 7 positions agree with TRBD2. The trim removed 1 base at V and 3 bases at J, leaving 10 bases unmatched. The CDR3 contains 17 residues. CDR1 is SGHTA, CDR2 FQGNSA, per germline. CDR3 region: CASSLGLREGRTDTQYF. CDR3 coding DNA: TGTGCCAGCAGCTTAGGTTTGAGGGAGGGACGTACAGATACGCAGTATTTT.

This clone was observed once. This chain connects TRBV9 to TRBJ2-5; 12 nucleotides line up with TRBD2. Trimming at V came to 4 bases and at J to 4 bases, leaving 8 bases not matched to a gene. This CDR3 has 16 amino acids. CDR1 is SGDLS, CDR2 YYNGEE, per germline. CDR3 in amino acids: CASSPSAGLAGETQYF. The CDR3 coding sequence is TGTGCCAGCAGCCCGTCAGCGGGACTAGCGGGAGAGACCCAGTACTTC.

V usage is TRBV5-4 and J usage is TRBJ2-2; 7 nucleotides agree with TRBD2. J gave up 4 bases and V 5 bases, and 8 bases lay outside the gene matches. CDR3 length equals 15 residues. Germline V gene sequence: CDR1 SGHNT, CDR2 YYREEE (reference sequence). The CDR3 spells CASRLSGRGTGELFF. CDR3 nucleotides: TGTGCCAGCAGACTTAGCGGGCGGGGCACCGGGGAGCTGTTTTTT.

This chain links TRBV15 with TRBJ2-3; D call uncertain. Germline V CDR1 and CDR2: LNHNV, YYDKDF (reference sequence). CDR3 length: 14 amino acids. The germline V and J ends were trimmed by 0 bases and 2 bases, with 6 bases remaining between them. DNA for the CDR3: TGTGCCACCAGCAGAGACGGGTTCACAGATACGCAGTATTTT. Protein sequence: CATSRDGFTDTQYF.

V usage is TRBV28 and J usage is TRBJ2-7, with D possibly being TRBD1 (5 bases). Germline V gives CDR1 MDHEN, CDR2 SYDVKM. The V gene lost 4 bases and the J gene lost 3 bases, with 7 bases spanning the gap. The CDR3 is 12 residues long. In DNA form, the CDR3 reads TGTGCCAGCAGTTCGACAGACTACGAGCAGTACTTC. Translation: CASSSTDYEQYF.

V and J are TRBV6-5 and TRBJ2-4; D gene unclear. The CDR3 is 14 amino acids. V gave up 2 bases and J gave up 7 bases, with 12 bases separating them. The germline V gene has CDR1 MNHEY and CDR2 SVGAGI. The chain's CDR3 is CASSYHPTSNIQYF. The CDR3 nucleotides read TGTGCCAGCAGTTACCATCCTACGAGCAACATTCAGTACTTC.

The chain combines TRBV6-6 with TRBJ2-2; tentative D call: TRBD2 (6 bases). The germline CDR1 and CDR2 sequences are MNHNY and SVGAGI (reference sequence). Trimming cost V 0 bases and J 0 bases, with 8 bases left between them. The CDR3 sequence is 16 residues long. The CDR3 here is CASSYSGGANTGELFF. CDR3 nucleotide sequence: TGTGCCAGCAGTTACTCTGGCGGGGCGAACACCGGGGAGCTGTTTTTT.